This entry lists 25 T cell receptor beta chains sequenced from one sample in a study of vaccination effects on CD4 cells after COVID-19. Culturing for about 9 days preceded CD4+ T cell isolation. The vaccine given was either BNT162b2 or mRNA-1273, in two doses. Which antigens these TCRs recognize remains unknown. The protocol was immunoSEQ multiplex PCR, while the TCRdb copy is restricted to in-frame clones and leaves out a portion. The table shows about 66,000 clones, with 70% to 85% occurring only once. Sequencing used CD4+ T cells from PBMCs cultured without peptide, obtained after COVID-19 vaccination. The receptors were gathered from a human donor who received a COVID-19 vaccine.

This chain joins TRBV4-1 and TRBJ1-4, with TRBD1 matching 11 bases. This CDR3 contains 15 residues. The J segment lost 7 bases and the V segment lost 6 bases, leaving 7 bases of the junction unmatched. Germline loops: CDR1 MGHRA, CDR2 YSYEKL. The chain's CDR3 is CASSDPGQGVEKLFF. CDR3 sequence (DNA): TGCGCCAGCAGTGACCCGGGACAGGGGGTTGAAAAACTGTTTTTT.

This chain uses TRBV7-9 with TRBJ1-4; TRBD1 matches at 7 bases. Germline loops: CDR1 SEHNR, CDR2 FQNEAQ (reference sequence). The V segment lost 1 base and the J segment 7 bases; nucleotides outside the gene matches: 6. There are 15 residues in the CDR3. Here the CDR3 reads CASSLVLGGGEKLFF. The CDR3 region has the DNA TGTGCCAGCAGCTTAGTGTTAGGGGGCGGTGAAAAACTGTTTTTT.

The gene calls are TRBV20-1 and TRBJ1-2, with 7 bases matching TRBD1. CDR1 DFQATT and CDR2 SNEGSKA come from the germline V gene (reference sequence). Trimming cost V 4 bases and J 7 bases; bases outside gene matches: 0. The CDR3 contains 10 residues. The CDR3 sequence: CSATGGGYTF. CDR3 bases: TGCAGTGCTACAGGGGGTGGCTACACCTTC.

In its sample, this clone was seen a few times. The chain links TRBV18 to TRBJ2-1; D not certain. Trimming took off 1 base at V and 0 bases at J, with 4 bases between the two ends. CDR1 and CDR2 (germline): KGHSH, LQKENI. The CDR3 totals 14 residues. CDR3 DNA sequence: TGTGCCAGCTCACCACATCACTCCTACAATGAGCAGTTCTTC. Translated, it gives CASSPHHSYNEQFF.

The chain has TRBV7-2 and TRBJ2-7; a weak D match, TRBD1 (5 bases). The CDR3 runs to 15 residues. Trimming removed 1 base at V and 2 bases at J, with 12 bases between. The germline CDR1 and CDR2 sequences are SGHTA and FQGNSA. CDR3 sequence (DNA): TGTGCCAGCAGCTTAGAGGGGAACCCGACCTACGAGCAGTACGTC. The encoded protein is CASSLEGNPTYEQYV.

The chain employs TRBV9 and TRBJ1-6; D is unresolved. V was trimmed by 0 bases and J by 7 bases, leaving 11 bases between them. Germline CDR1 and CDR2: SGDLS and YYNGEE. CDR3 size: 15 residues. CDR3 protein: CASSVGRSGNSPLHF. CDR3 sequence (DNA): TGTGCCAGCAGCGTAGGGCGGTCGGGGAATTCACCCCTCCACTTT.

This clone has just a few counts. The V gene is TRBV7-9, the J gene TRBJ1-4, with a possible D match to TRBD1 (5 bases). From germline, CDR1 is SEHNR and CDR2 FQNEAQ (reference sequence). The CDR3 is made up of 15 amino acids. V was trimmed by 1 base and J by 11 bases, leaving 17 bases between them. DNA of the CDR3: TGTGCCAGCAGCTTAGAAATTCGCCAGGGTCAGAAACTGTTTTTT. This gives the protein CASSLEIRQGQKLFF.

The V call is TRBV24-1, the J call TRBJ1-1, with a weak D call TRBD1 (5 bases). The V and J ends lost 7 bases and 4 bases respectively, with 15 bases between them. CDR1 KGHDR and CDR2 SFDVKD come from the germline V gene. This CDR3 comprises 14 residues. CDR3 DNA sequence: TGTGCCACCAGAGGAGGGGAATGGGGCACTGAAGCTTTCTTT. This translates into CATRGGEWGTEAFF.

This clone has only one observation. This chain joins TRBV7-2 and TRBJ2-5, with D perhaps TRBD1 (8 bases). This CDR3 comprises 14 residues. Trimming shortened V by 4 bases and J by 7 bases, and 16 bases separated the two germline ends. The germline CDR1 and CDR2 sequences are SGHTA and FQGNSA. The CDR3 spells CASSSLYRGGTQYF. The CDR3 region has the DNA TGTGCCAGCAGCTCACTCTACAGGGGGGGGACCCAGTACTTC.

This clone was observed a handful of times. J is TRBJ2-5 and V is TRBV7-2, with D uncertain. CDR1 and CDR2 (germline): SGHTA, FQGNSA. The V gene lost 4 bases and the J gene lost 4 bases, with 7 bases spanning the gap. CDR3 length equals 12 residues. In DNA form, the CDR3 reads TGTGCCAGCAGCTCGACCCGAGAGACCCAGTACTTC. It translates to CASSSTRETQYF.

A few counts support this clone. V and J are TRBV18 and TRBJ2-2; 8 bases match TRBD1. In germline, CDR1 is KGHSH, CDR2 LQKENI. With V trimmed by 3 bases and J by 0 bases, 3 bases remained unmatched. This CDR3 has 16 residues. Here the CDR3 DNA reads TGTGCCAGCTCACCGCGACAGGGGTCGAACACCGGGGAGCTGTTTTTT. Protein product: CASSPRQGSNTGELFF.

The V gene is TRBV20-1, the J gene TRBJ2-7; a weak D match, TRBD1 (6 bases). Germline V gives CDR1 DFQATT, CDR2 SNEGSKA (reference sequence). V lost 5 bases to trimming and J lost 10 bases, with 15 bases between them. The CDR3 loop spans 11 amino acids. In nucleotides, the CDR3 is TGCAGTGCTTATGACACAGGGACCCAGTACGTC. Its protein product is CSAYDTGTQYV.

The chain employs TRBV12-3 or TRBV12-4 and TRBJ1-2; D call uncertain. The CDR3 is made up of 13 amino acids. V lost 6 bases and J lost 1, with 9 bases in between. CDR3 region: CASRKEINYGYTF. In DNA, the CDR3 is TGTGCCAGCAGGAAGGAGATTAACTATGGCTACACCTTC.

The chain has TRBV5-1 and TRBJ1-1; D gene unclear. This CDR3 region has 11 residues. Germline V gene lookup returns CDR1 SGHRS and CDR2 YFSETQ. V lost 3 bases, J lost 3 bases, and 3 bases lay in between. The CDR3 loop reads CASSSDTEAFF. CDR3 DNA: TGCGCCAGCAGCTCAGACACTGAAGCTTTCTTT. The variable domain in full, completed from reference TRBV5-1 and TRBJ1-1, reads KAGVTQTPRYLIKTRGQQVTLSCSPISGHRSVSWYQQTPGQGLQFLFEYFSETQRNKGNFPGRFSGRQFSNSRSEMNVSTLELGDSALYLCASSSDTEAFFGQGTRLTVV.

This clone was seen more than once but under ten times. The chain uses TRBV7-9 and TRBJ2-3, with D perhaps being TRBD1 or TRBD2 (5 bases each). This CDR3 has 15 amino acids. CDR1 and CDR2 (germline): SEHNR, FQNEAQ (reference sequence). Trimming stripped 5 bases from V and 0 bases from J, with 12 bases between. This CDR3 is CASSRRTSSTDTQYF. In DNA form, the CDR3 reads TGTGCCAGCAGCCGGAGGACATCTAGCACAGATACGCAGTATTTT.

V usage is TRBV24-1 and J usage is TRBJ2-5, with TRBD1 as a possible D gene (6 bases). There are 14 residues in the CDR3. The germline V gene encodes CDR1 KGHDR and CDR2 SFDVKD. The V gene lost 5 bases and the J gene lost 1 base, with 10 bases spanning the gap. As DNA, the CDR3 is TGTGCCACCAGTGGAGTGGGGGCCCAAGAGACCCAGTACTTC. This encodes CATSGVGAQETQYF.

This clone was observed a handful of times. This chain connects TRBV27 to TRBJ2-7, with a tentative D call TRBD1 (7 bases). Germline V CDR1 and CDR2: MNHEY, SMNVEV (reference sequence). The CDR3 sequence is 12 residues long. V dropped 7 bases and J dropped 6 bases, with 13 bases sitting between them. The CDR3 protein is CASNPQGGEQYV. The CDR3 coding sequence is TGTGCCAGCAATCCCCAGGGGGGCGAGCAGTACGTC.

CDR3 nucleotides: TGTGCCAGCAGCTTCCCGGGGGGGGGAGATACGCAGTATTTT. This codes for CASSFPGGGDTQYF. The chain joins TRBV27 to TRBJ2-3, with TRBD2 matching 8 bases. CDR1 is MNHEY, CDR2 SMNVEV, per germline (reference sequence). This CDR3 contains 14 residues. V dropped 6 bases and J dropped 5; count of bases not matched to a gene: 7.

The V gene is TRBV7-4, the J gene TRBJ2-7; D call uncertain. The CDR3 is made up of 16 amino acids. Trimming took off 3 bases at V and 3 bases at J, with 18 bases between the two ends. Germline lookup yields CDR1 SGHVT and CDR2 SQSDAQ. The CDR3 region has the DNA TGTGCCAGCAGCTTTTCCCGACTGGAGAAGTTCTACGAGCAGTACGTC. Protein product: CASSFSRLEKFYEQYV.

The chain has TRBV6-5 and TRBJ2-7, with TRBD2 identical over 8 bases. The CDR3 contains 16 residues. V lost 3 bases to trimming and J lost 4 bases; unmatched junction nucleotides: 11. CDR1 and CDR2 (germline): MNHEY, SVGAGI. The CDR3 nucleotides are TGTGCCAGCAGTTATGCTGTGGCTAGCGGGTGGTACGAGCAGTACGTC. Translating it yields CASSYAVASGWYEQYV.

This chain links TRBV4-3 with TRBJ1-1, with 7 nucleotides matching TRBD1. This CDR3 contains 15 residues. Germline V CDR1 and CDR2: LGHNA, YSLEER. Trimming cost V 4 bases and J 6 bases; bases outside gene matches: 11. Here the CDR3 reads CASSPGFDRVPEAFF. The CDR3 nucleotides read TGCGCCAGCAGCCCAGGATTCGACAGGGTCCCTGAAGCTTTCTTT.

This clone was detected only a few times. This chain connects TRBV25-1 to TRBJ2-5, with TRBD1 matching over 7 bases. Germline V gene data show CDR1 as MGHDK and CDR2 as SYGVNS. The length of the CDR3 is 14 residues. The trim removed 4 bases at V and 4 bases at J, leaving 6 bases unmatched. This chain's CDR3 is CASSVRDSRETQYF. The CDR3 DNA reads TGTGCCAGCAGTGTCCGGGACAGCAGAGAGACCCAGTACTTC.

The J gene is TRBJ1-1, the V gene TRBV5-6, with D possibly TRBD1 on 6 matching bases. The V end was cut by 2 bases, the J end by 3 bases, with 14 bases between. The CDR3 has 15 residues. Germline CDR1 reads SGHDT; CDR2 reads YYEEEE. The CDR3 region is CASSFFQGRDTEAFF. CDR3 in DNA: TGTGCCAGCAGCTTCTTTCAGGGGAGGGACACTGAAGCTTTCTTT.

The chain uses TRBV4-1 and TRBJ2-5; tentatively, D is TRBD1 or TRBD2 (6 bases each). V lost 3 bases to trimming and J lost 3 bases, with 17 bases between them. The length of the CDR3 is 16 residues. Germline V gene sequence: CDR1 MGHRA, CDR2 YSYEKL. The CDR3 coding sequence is TGCGCCAGCAGCCAGACCCTAGGGGGGATAGAAGAGACCCAGTACTTC. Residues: CASSQTLGGIEETQYF.

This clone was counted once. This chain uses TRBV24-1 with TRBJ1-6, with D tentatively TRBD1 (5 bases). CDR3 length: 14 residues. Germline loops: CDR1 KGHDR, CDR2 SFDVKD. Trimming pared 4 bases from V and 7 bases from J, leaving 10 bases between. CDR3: CATSESGFNSPLHF. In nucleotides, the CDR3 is TGTGCCACCAGTGAATCAGGGTTCAATTCACCCCTCCACTTT.